This entry lists 5 T cell receptor beta chains sequenced from one sample in a study of T-cell reconstitution after alpha-beta-depleted transplantation in children. Study-wide results and limits: Several hundred expanded graft clones reportedly supplied alpha-beta T cells about two months after transplant.

No antigens are known for them. This sample's TCRbeta library carried unique molecular identifier barcodes. MiXCR, run by TCRdb on the PCR reads, gives a single entry per CDR3 protein. The sample shows tens of thousands of distinct CDR3 sequences, roughly 6.5% of them seen only once. The sequencing here drew on peripheral blood, taken 60 days after TCRalphabeta/CD19-depleted stem cell transplant. All receptors derive from a child under three years old who had a stem cell transplant for acute myeloid leukemia, so the T cells may come from the graft donor.

This clonotype was found many times. The chain links TRBV5-1 to TRBJ1-4; D gene unclear. The CDR3 is 14 amino acids. The germline CDR1 and CDR2 sequences are SGHRS and YFSETQ. V was cut by 1 base and J by 8 bases, with 12 bases left in between. The CDR3 DNA follows: TGCGCCAGCAGCTTGTACCGGTCCAGCGAAAAACTGTTTTTT. This translates into CASSLYRSSEKLFF.

This clonotype was found many times. This rearrangement joins TRBV20-1 to TRBJ2-7; D not resolved. The V and J ends lost 0 bases and 3 bases respectively, with 9 bases between them. The length of the CDR3 is 13 residues. Germline CDR1 is DFQATT and CDR2 is SNEGSKA (reference sequence). The CDR3 region has the DNA TGCAGTGCTAGAGATTGGTCGGTCTACGAGCAGTACTTC. Amino acid sequence: CSARDWSVYEQYF.

This clonotype has at least ten counts. The CDR3 here is CSALGRGTGELFF. DNA of the CDR3: TGCAGTGCTCTAGGGCGGGGCACCGGGGAGCTGTTTTTT. The chain carries TRBV20-1 and TRBJ2-2; the D gene is possibly TRBD2 (6 bases). The V and J ends lost 5 bases and 4 bases respectively, with 11 bases between them. The CDR3 covers 13 residues. Germline lookup yields CDR1 DFQATT and CDR2 SNEGSKA (reference sequence).

This clonotype was counted at least ten times. This chain links TRBV7-9 with TRBJ2-7; D is uncertain. Trimming took off 2 bases at V and 5 bases at J, with 7 bases between the two ends. The CDR3 spans 12 residues. Per the germline V gene, CDR1 is SEHNR and CDR2 is FQNEAQ (reference sequence). CDR3 residues: CASSLIQNEQYF. The CDR3 region has the DNA TGTGCCAGCAGCTTAATCCAAAACGAGCAGTACTTC.

The table lists this clonotype with a few counts. This chain links TRBV4-2 with TRBJ2-5; 9 nucleotides match TRBD2. This CDR3 region has 15 residues. Germline CDR1 is LGHNA and CDR2 is YNFKEQ. J gave up 6 bases and V 4 bases, and 9 bases lay outside the gene matches. This CDR3 reads CASSLYLAGEQTQYF. The CDR3 bases are TGTGCCAGCAGCCTCTACTTAGCGGGGGAGCAGACCCAGTACTTC.